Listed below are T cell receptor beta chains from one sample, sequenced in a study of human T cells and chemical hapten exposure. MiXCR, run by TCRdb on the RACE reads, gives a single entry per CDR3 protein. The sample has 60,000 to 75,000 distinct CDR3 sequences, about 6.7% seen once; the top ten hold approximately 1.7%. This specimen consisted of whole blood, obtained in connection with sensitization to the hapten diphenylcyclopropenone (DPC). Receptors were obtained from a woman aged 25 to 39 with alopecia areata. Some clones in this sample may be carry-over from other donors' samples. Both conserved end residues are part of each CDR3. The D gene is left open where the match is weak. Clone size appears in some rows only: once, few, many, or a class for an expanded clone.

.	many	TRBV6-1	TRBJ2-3	TGTGCCAGCAGTGAAGCGGAGACAGATACGCAGTATTTT	CASSEAETDTQYF
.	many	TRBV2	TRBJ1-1	TGTGCCAGCAGGGAGGTACCTGGCTTCCCGGAAGCTTTCTTT	CASREVPGFPEAFF
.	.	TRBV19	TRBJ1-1	TGTGCCAGTAGTCGCCAGGGAGGGAACACTGAAGCTTTCTTT	CASSRQGGNTEAFF
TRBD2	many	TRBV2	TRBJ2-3	TGTGCCAGCATTGCTAGCGGGAAAACTACAGATACGCAGTATTTT	CASIASGKTTDTQYF
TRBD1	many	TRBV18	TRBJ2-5	TGTGCCAGCTCACCCGGGACAGGGAGACAAGAGACCCAGTACTTC	CASSPGTGRQETQYF
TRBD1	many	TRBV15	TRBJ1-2	TGTGCCACCAGCAGAGGGGGGACAGGGGGACGGTATGGCTACACCTTC	CATSRGGTGGRYGYTF
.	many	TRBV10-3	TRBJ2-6	TGTGCCATCGGTGATAGAGCCGGGGCCAACGTCCTGACTTTC	CAIGDRAGANVLTF
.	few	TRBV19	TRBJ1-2	TGTGCCAGCTCAGTGACCTATCTCATGAACAATGGCTACACCTTC	CASSVTYLMNNGYTF
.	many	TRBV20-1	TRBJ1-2	TGCAGTGCTAGACGGGACACCTCCAACTATGGCTACACCTTC	CSARRDTSNYGYTF
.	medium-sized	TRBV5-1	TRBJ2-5	TGCGCCAGCAGCTTTAGCCCAGGGAACCAAGAGACCCAGTACTTC	CASSFSPGNQETQYF
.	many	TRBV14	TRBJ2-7	TGTGCCAGCAGCCAAGTTGGGGGCTCCTCCGAGCAGTACTTC	CASSQVGGSSEQYF
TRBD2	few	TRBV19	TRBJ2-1	TGTGCCAGTAGTACGCCGGGACTAGCGGGGGAGTTCAATGAGCAGTTCTTC	CASSTPGLAGEFNEQFF
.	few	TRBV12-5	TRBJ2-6	TGTGCTAGTGGTTTGCCGGGACTGCGTTCTGGGGCCAACGTCCTGACTTTC	CASGLPGLRSGANVLTF
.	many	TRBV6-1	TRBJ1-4	TGTGCCAGCAGAGGGGACATCGGTAATGAAAAACTGTTTTTT	CASRGDIGNEKLFF
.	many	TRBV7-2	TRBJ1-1	TGTGCCAGCAGCTTTACGACTGCAAACACTGAAGCTTTCTTT	CASSFTTANTEAFF
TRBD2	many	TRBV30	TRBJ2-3	TGTGCCTCCGGGACTAGCGGGGGGGGTACAGATACGCAGTATTTT	CASGTSGGGTDTQYF
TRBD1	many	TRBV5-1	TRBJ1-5	TGCGCCAGCAGCCCCGGGACAGACTATCAGCCCCAGCATTTT	CASSPGTDYQPQHF
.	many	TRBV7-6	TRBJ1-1	TGTGCCAGCAGCTTAGGGGGAGGGACTGAAGCTTTCTTT	CASSLGGGTEAFF
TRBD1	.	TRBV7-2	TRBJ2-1	TGTGCCAGCAGACGGGACAGGGGGGCTTGGGATGAGCAGTTCTTC	CASRRDRGAWDEQFF
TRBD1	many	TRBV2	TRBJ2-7	TGTGCCAGCAGCGGTAAGGGGGCAGGCCGATCCTACGAGCAGTACTTC	CASSGKGAGRSYEQYF
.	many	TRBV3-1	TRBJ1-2	TGTGCCAGCAGCCAAGGTACAGGGAGCTATGGCTACACCTTC	CASSQGTGSYGYTF
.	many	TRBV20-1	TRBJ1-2	TGCAGTGCTAGACTCATGGATAACTATGGCTACACCTTC	CSARLMDNYGYTF
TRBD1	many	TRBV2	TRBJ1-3	TGTGCCAGCAGAGACAGGGGGTCCGGAAACACCATATATTTT	CASRDRGSGNTIYF
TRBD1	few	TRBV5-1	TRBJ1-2	TGCGCCAGCAGCTACTGGGACAGTTACTATGGCTACACCTTC	CASSYWDSYYGYTF
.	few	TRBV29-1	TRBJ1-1	TGCAGCGCCAAGAAAGAAGCTTTCTTT	CSAKKEAFF
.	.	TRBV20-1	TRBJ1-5	TGCAGTGCCGGAACAGGGTATGGCAATCAGCCCCAGCATTTT	CSAGTGYGNQPQHF
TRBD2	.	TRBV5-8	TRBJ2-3	TGTGCCAGCAGCCATCCCGCGGGGGGGATGGATACGCAGTATTTT	CASSHPAGGMDTQYF
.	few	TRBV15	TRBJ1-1	TGTGCCACCAGCAGGCTAAGGGACACTGAAGCTTTCTTT	CATSRLRDTEAFF
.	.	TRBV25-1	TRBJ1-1	TGTGCCAGCAGTGAGTCAGGGATGGGGAGAACTGAAGCTTTCTTT	CASSESGMGRTEAFF
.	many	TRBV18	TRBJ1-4	TGTGCCAGCTCACCAGTCAGGACAACTAATGAAAAACTGTTTTTT	CASSPVRTTNEKLFF
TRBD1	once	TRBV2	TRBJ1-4	TGTGCCAGCAGTAACGTCCCGGGACAGGAAAAACTGTTTTTT	CASSNVPGQEKLFF
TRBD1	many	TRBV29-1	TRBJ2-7	TGCAGCGTTGAAGATCGAGACAGGGCGGGCGAGCAGTACTTC	CSVEDRDRAGEQYF
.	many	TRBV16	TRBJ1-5	TGTGCCAGCAGCCAAGGCGCCGGTCAGCCCCAGCATTTT	CASSQGAGQPQHF
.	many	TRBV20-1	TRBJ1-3	TGCAGTGCCAAGGACAGCAGGAGCTCTGGAAACACCATATATTTT	CSAKDSRSSGNTIYF
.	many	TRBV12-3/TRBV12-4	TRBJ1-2	TGTGCCAGCAGTTTAGAACAGCGTGGCTACACCTTC	CASSLEQRGYTF